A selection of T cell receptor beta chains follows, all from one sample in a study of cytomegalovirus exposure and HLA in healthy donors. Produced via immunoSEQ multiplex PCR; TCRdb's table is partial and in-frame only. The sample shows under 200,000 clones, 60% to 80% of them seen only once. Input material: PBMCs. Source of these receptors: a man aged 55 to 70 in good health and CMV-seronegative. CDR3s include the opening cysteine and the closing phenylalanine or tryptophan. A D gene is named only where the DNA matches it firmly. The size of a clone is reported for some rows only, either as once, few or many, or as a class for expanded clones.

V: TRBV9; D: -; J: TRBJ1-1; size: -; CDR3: CASSPRAGDLGGAFF; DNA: TGTGCCAGCAGCCCTCGCGCGGGGGACCTTGGGGGAGCTTTCTTT
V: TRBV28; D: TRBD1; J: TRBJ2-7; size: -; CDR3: CASKPGQQTYEQYF; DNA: TGTGCCAGCAAACCGGGACAGCAGACCTACGAGCAGTACTTC
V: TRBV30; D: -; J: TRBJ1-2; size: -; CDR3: CAWSRDRPYGYTF; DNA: TGTGCCTGGAGCCGCGACAGGCCCTATGGCTACACCTTC
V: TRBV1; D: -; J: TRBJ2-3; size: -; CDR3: CTSSQEGQGEADTQYF; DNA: TGCACCAGCAGCCAAGAGGGGCAGGGGGAGGCAGATACGCAGTATTTT
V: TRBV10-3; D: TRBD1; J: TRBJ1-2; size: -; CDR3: CAISDRGWSGYTF; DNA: TGTGCCATCAGCGACAGGGGGTGGTCTGGCTACACCTTC
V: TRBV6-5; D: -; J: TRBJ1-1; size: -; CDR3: CASSVLGSNTEAFF; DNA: TGTGCCAGCAGTGTACTAGGGTCGAACACTGAAGCTTTCTTT
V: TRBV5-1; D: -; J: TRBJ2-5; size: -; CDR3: CASSIGQIQETQYF; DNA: TGCGCCAGCAGCATCGGACAGATCCAAGAGACCCAGTACTTC
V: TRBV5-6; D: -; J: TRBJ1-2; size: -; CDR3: CASSLGGMGFDYTF; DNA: TGTGCCAGCAGCTTGGGCGGGATGGGTTTCGACTACACCTTC
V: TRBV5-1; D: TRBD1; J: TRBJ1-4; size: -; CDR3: CASSWTGVPEKLFF; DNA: TGCGCCAGCAGCTGGACAGGGGTGCCGGAAAAACTGTTTTTT
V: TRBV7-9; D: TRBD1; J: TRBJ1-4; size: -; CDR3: CASSVTGTDNEKLFF; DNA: TGTGCCAGCAGCGTAACCGGGACAGACAATGAAAAACTGTTTTTT
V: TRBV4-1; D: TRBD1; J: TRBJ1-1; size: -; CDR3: CASSSRQGDGAFF; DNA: TGCGCCAGCAGCTCCCGACAGGGGGACGGAGCTTTCTTT
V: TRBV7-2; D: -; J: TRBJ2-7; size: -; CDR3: CASSLNGGRTSYEQYF; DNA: TGTGCCAGCAGCCTTAACGGAGGGCGGACTTCCTACGAGCAGTACTTC
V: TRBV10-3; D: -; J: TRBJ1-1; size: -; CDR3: CAIGGPTNTEAFF; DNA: TGTGCCATCGGAGGACCGACGAACACTGAAGCTTTCTTT
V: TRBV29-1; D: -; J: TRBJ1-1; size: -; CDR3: CSVGTASEAFF; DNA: TGCAGCGTTGGGACAGCCAGTGAAGCTTTCTTT
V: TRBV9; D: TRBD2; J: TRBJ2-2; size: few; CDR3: CASNGLAGVPGELFF; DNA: TGTGCCAGCAACGGACTAGCGGGGGTTCCCGGGGAGCTGTTTTTT
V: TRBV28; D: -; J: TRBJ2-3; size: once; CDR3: CASISAGERGDTQYF; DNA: TGTGCCAGCATCAGTGCGGGCGAAAGAGGGGATACGCAGTATTTT
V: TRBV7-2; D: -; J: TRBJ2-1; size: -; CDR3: CASSLKGRTSYNEQFF; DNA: TGTGCCAGCAGCTTAAAAGGGCGGACATCCTACAATGAGCAGTTCTTC
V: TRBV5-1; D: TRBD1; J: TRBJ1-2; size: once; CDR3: CASSLTGTGGYDGYTF; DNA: TGCGCCAGCAGCTTAACCGGGACAGGGGGCTACGATGGCTACACCTTC
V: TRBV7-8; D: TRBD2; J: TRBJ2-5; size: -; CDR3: CASSLARRGGQETQYF; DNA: TGTGCCAGCAGCTTAGCGCGGCGGGGGGGGCAAGAGACCCAGTACTTC
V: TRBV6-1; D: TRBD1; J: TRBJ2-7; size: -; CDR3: CASSVPGQGRNNYEQYF; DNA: TGTGCCAGCAGTGTCCCTGGACAGGGGCGAAACAACTACGAGCAGTACTTC
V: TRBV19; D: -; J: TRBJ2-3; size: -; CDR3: CASSIDRSTDTQYF; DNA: TGTGCCAGTAGTATTGACAGGTCCACAGATACGCAGTATTTT
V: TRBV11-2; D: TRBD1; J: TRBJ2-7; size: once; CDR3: CASSTGQGFYEQYF; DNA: TGTGCCAGCAGCACGGGACAGGGTTTCTACGAGCAGTACTTC
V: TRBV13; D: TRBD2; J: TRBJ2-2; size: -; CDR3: CASSLGLAGVNGELFF; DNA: TGTGCCAGCAGCTTGGGACTAGCGGGAGTCAACGGGGAGCTGTTTTTT